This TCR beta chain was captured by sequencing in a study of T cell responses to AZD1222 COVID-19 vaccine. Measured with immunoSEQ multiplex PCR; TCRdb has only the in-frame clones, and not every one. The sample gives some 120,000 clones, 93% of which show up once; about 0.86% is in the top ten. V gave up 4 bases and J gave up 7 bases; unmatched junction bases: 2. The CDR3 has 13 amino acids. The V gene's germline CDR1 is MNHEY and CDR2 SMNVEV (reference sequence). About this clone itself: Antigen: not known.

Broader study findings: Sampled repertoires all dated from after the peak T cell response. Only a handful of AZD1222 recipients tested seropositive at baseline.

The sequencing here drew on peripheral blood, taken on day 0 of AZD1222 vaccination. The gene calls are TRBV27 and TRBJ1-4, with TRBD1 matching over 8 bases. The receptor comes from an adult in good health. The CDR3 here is CASSWTGSEKLFF. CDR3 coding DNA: TGTGCCAGCAGTTGGACAGGGTCTGAAAAACTGTTTTTT.